This record covers a single TCR beta chain. This clonotype was seen repeatedly, ten times or more. Its target antigen remains unknown. No base quality information exists; no much larger clone differs at one position. These data originate in a study of regulatory T cells in long-lasting Graves disease (dated by TCRdb to 2020 to 2022). Looking at the study overall: In the newly diagnosed Graves' disease group, patients had been taking antithyroid drugs for less than 3 months. The study was registered as a clinical trial and conducted in China. A total of some 33 samples were covered by TCR sequencing, comprising 13 persistent and around 20 newly diagnosed Graves' disease patients. Patients with persistent Graves' disease were compared with patients with newly diagnosed Graves' disease using TCR sequencing and RNA sequencing of peripheral blood. The paper's findings and limits, for the study overall: The small sample size was acknowledged by the authors as a limitation that may reduce accuracy. Patients with persistent disease shared more public clonotypes (about 2,900) than newly diagnosed patients did (about 970). Compared with newly diagnosed patients, patients with persistent Graves' disease had lower TCR Shannon entropy and fewer highly expanded clones, which suggests clonal expansion. Preferential use of TRBV28, TRBJ1-2 and TRBJ2-5 was observed in persistent disease, whereas TRBV20-1 and TRBJ2-1 were favored in newly diagnosed disease. The study examined only peripheral blood because the primary lesion, thyroid tissue, could not be accessed. Only the TCR beta chain was sequenced and analyzed.

Receptors were amplified or captured by multiplex PCR. The sequencer was an Illumina HiSeq 4000. CDR3 regions were amplified by Arm-PCR with iRepertoire HTBI primers to construct TCR beta libraries. PCR products were gel purified before sequencing. As for the original processing: A total of fewer than 70 TRBV and under 15 TRBJ segments were identified across samples and were used for gene usage analysis of CDR3 amino acid clonotypes. Filtered high-quality paired reads were merged into contigs using COPE and FqMerger. BLAST was used to align contigs to the IMGT TRBV, TRBD and TRBJ reference genes, and CDR3 was defined following IMGT. Clonotypes above 0.1% frequency were classified as highly expanded clones. Shannon entropy was used to measure repertoire diversity, and the Gini coefficient was used to measure V-J evenness. A clonotype was considered public if more than one individual shared it. TCRdb applied fastp at Q25 and MiXCR to the public reads, then kept only in-frame beta chains. Identical CDR3 proteins give one entry, which carries the most common genes and DNA. The V and J calls reflect TCRdb's pipeline rather than the authors' work. Here the sample has around 500,000 distinct CDR3 sequences; approximately 12% occur a single time. Roughly 8.2% of the sample goes to the ten largest clones.

The time point label for this specimen denotes: newly diagnosed GD, antithyroid drugs for less than 3 months. For both TCR sequencing and RNA sequencing, RNA was extracted from PBMCs using TRIzol. The diagnosis of Graves' disease was made according to American Thyroid Association guidelines. The patients came from an endocrinology department in Xi'an, China. From each patient, around 9 milliliters of peripheral blood was collected into an EDTA anticoagulant tube. PBMCs were isolated by Ficoll Paque Plus density gradient separation without further T cell sorting. An Agilent 2100 Bioanalyzer and agarose gel were used to check RNA quality, while a NanoDrop 2000 measured RNA concentration. At the junction V is shortened by 1 base and J by 1 base, with 14 bases in between. From cysteine to phenylalanine, the CDR3 is 16 amino acids long. The retained sequence is limited to the CDR3, 48 bases, with the frame set at the first base. CDR1 and CDR2, looked up from the germline V gene, are SGHRS and YFSETQ.

The sample also formed part of further work on T cells in Graves' hyperthyroidism and ophthalmopathy. In that second paper, the authors write: Stable Graves' hyperthyroidism was defined as the absence of progression to ophthalmopathy over 18 months of follow-up. Hyperthyroidism patients were newly diagnosed, with disease duration under 2 months, and aged 18 to 65 years. The study excluded patients with uncontrolled infections, other autoimmune diseases, pregnancy or lactation. Diagnoses relied on clinical symptoms, serum thyroxine and TRAb, thyroid ultrasound and orbital computed tomography. For the first round of RT-PCR on the TCR CDR3, the HTBI primer set was used together with the Qiagen OneStep RT-PCR kit. Most expanded thyroid clonotypes (frequency above 0.001) were also found in blood, which suggests that blood repertoires may mirror thyroid immune responses. Ophthalmopathy was separated from stable hyperthyroidism by a 13 V-J signature model, with 85% to 90% sensitivity and 81% to 82% specificity obtained in cross-validation and 80%/75% obtained in testing. In validation, the model predicted progression to ophthalmopathy a median of about 6 months before onset, with approximately 70% sensitivity and roughly 77% specificity. TCR V-J signatures able to tell the groups apart were searched for in a discovery cohort of 95 or so patients, of whom more than 40 had Graves' ophthalmopathy and 57 had stable Graves' hyperthyroidism. Whether ophthalmopathy could be predicted prospectively was tested in an independent validation cohort made up of some 20 hyperthyroidism patients plus 17 patients who later progressed to ophthalmopathy. For training and testing, the 100 patients in the discovery cohort were randomly divided in a 7:3 ratio. Thyroid tissue and blood T-cell repertoires from six Graves' hyperthyroidism patients were also compared in the study. Once sampling was done, hyperthyroidism patients were given methimazole at a starting dose of 30 mg daily, whereas ophthalmopathy patients were given high-dose intravenous methylprednisolone. Libraries were constructed in a second round of multiplex PCR, after which size selection and purification were carried out. Libraries were sequenced paired-end with 100 bp reads on an Illumina HiSeq2000. SOAPnuke was used to process the raw data, with reads discarded if the reads contained adapters or uncalled bases, had a mean Phred below 15, or lacked an exact constant-primer or identifier match. High-quality paired reads were merged with COPE v1.2.5, and unique nucleotide sequences were defined as clonotypes. MiTCR v1.1 was used to align clonotypes to the IMGT TRBV, TRBD and TRBJ reference segments. Analysis was restricted to V-J combinations with a frequency above 0.0001, which covered about 99% of repertoires. A TCS score was defined as the ratio between F50 (clonal expansion) and ExV (chaos), using BLOSUM62-based TCRdist between CDR3 peptides within each V-J. Welch's t-statistics and random forest reduced around 520 V-J features to some 14, which were used in a naive Bayes classifier (R e1071). Sample size was not statistically predetermined, and blinding of investigators to group allocation was not performed. The paper describes TCR Vbeta CDR3 sequencing of 120 to 150 peripheral blood samples, made up of around 41 ophthalmopathy patients, roughly 72 hyperthyroidism patients and 17 progressor patients.

The rearranged segments are TRBV5-1 and TRBJ2-5; the D gene is perhaps TRBD1 or TRBD2, each of them matching over 5 bases. This TCR was sampled from a woman between 25 and 40 years old with Graves disease. Donor details come from another sample of the same person, matched by shared clones. Sequencing was performed on peripheral blood mononuclear cells (PBMCs), taken at new diagnosis, from a patient treated with antithyroid drugs. The CDR3 amino acid sequence is: CASSLSSGPTQETQYF. The nucleotides read TGCGCCAGCAGCTTGTCCTCGGGGCCAACCCAAGAGACCCAGTACTTC.